This T cell receptor (beta chain) was recorded in a study of T-cell reconstitution after alpha-beta-depleted transplantation in children. At least ten counts were recorded for this clonotype. Its antigen is currently unknown. CDR3 length: 16 amino acids. V lost 5 bases and J 0 bases, leaving 13 bases between the germline ends. Overall study results and limits: Fresh T-cell production supplied most of the T-cell counts and diversity seen one year after transplant.

Researchers prepared the TCRbeta library using unique molecular identifiers, the study reports. TCRdb recomputed calls from the PCR reads with MiXCR, one row per CDR3 protein. There are around 300,000 distinct CDR3 sequences in the sample; around a tenth occur only once, and 23% lies in the top ten. The sequence came from a male patient under 10 years old who had a stem cell transplant for chronic granulomatous disease, so the T cells may come from the graft donor. Sequenced material: peripheral blood, taken 180 days after TCRalphabeta/CD19-depleted stem cell transplant. The chain uses TRBV12-3 or TRBV12-4 and TRBJ1-4; D ambiguous. The CDR3 reads CASSPRRAATNEKLFF. CDR3 coding DNA: TGTGCCAGCAGTCCGCGACGGGCTGCAACTAATGAAAAACTGTTTTTT.